This TCR beta chain was observed in a study of CD8 T cells in ankylosing spondylitis. Study-wide results and caveats: Matched synovial fluid from ankylosing spondylitis patients was reported to be enriched for disease-linked clones. Existing reports had already noted some motif variants in reactive arthritis synovial fluid and blood. Disease-associated clonotypes exhibited CD8+ identity and were relatively infrequent in peripheral blood. What appeared characteristic of ankylosing spondylitis blood was a TCR beta motif of eight highly homologous variants.

Comments on this clonotype: The antigen is undetermined.

With 0 bases removed from V and 6 bases from J, the gap between germline ends came to 15 bases. This CDR3 region has 15 residues. In germline, CDR1 is DFQATT, CDR2 SNEGSKA (reference sequence). Quantitative molecular-barcoded 5'-RACE generated the TCR beta libraries. Each CDR3 protein gets one entry after TCRdb re-called the 5' RACE reads with MiXCR. The sample carries fewer than 750,000 distinct CDR3 sequences, around a fifth recorded once. The sequence came from a male donor with ankylosing spondylitis. The chain links TRBV20-1 to TRBJ2-4, with D perhaps TRBD1 (6 bases). The specimen was blood, either unsorted or a sorted T cell fraction (not recorded which). The CDR3 DNA sequence: TGCAGTGCTAGAGATCGGTTGGACAGCGTAAACATTCAGTACTTC. This codes for CSARDRLDSVNIQYF.